This T cell receptor beta chain was identified during a study of cytomegalovirus exposure and HLA in healthy donors. Study results and caveats: TCR beta V- and J-gene trimming, according to a later analysis, was linked to a missense DCLRE1C variant. Usually a TCR sequence was rare, but some public TCRs were found in many donors.

This CDR3 comprises 16 residues. Per germline, CDR1 SNHLY and CDR2 FYNNEI. V was clipped by 4 bases and J by 7 bases, with 17 bases between them. Amplification used 60 Vbeta primers and 13 Jbeta primers. As processed by the authors: It was a later analysis that counted roughly 79 million unique TCR beta chains, of which 9 million to 13 million were shared. Clones were sequenced by immunoSEQ multiplex PCR, and TCRdb holds only the in-frame ones, with some missing. The D gene and trimming were derived from the DNA, and the V and J assignments and clone size from that table. The table records about 90,000 clones, roughly 58% of them present only once. Concerning this clone: Its antigen is unidentified.

Material: PBMCs. The receptor comes from a woman younger than 45 in good health and CMV-seropositive. This chain joins TRBV2 and TRBJ1-6; tentatively, D is TRBD1 (5 bases). CDR3 amino acids: CASSAPGKVLNSPLHF. CDR3 DNA: TGTGCCAGCAGTGCCCCAGGGAAGGTCCTGAATTCACCCCTCCACTTT.